This paragraph reports one T cell receptor (beta chain). Its antigen is not known. The CDR3 runs to 13 residues. The germline V gene encodes CDR1 SGHVS and CDR2 FNYEAQ. V lost 2 bases, J lost 3 bases, and 8 bases lay in between. The sample belongs to a study of OX40 agonist ivuxolimab in advanced cancers. Across the whole study: Participants could have had prior anti-PD-1, anti-PD-L1 or anti-CTLA-4 therapy, and roughly 40% had some.

TCRdb's table, derived via immunoSEQ multiplex PCR, lists solely in-frame clones and lacks some. Of just over 50,000 clones in the sample, 88% were seen once. Findings of the study overall: Among patients with partial responses at 0.1-3.0 mg/kg, clonal expansion was among the lowest. Clonal expansion was seen in CD4+ and CD8+ blood T cells by week 6 at 0.1 to 3.0 mg/kg.

Source: CD4+ or CD8+ T cells sorted from blood, taken in a trial of the OX40 agonist ivuxolimab. V gene TRBV7-6 combines with J gene TRBJ2-7; D is ambiguous. The receptor was isolated from an adult with an advanced solid tumor such as melanoma, head and neck, liver or kidney cancer. CDR3 sequence: CASSLRRNYEQYF. For the CDR3, the DNA is TGTGCCAGCAGCTTAAGACGGAACTACGAGCAGTACTTC.